The clone carrying this TCR beta chain was seen many times. This CDR3 is built from 16 residues. Germline V gives CDR1 MGHDK, CDR2 SYGVNS. Trimming shortened V by 5 bases and J by 1 base, and 17 bases separated the two germline ends. The investigators amplified TCR beta CDR3 regions from RNA transcripts. First-round RT-PCR with HTBI primers amplified the TCR CDR3 region. In TCRdb, the multiplex PCR reads were re-called with MiXCR into one record per CDR3 protein. The sample records about 840,000 distinct CDR3 sequences, over 35% being singletons. This entry is derived from a study of T cells in Graves' hyperthyroidism and ophthalmopathy. Clinical symptoms, serum thyroxine and TRAb, thyroid ultrasound and orbital computed tomography were used for the diagnoses.

Material for sequencing was blood. The clonotype was recovered from a man aged 18 to 30 with Graves' hyperthyroidism. The rearrangement uses TRBV25-1 and TRBJ1-1; D may be TRBD1 (5 bases). CDR3 bases: TGTGCCAGCAGTTACACCGCAGGGACGGCGAACACTGAAGCTTTCTTT. Protein sequence: CASSYTAGTANTEAFF.